The rows below give T cell receptor beta chains drawn from one sample of a study of T cells in localized non-small cell lung cancer. The table came from immunoSEQ multiplex PCR; TCRdb's copy has only in-frame clones and leaves some out. The profile shows 72,000 or so clones, approximately 87% of them singletons. The input for sequencing was peripheral blood, taken before any cancer treatment. These TCRs come from a male donor older than 55 with stage III squamous cell lung carcinoma. The CDR3 runs from the conserved cysteine through the conserved F or W. Each record gives: CDR3 DNA, CDR3 protein, clone size, J gene, D gene, V gene. A D gene is named only where the DNA matches it firmly. Part of the rows lack a size; the others show once, few, many or a class for expanded clones.

CDR3 DNA: TGTGCCAGCAGCTTATCGGGACAAAACACAGATACGCAGTATTTT; CDR3 protein: CASSLSGQNTDTQYF; clone size: .; J gene: TRBJ2-3; D gene: .; V gene: TRBV7-2
CDR3 DNA: TGTGCCAGTAGCCCGGGTCTCCCAGGGGACTATGGCTACACCTTC; CDR3 protein: CASSPGLPGDYGYTF; clone size: .; J gene: TRBJ1-2; D gene: .; V gene: TRBV19
CDR3 DNA: TGTGCTAGTGCCCTACGGGACGCAAAAGAGGCCCAGCATTTT; CDR3 protein: CASALRDAKEAQHF; clone size: .; J gene: TRBJ1-5; D gene: .; V gene: TRBV12-5
CDR3 DNA: TGTGCCAGCACTATACAGGGTTTCCACTACGAGCAGTACTTC; CDR3 protein: CASTIQGFHYEQYF; clone size: .; J gene: TRBJ2-7; D gene: .; V gene: TRBV5-6
CDR3 DNA: TGTGCCAGCAGCTTAGTAGGGACTAGCGGGGGGGCCTCCCGGGAGCTGTTTTTT; CDR3 protein: CASSLVGTSGGASRELFF; clone size: .; J gene: TRBJ2-2; D gene: TRBD2; V gene: TRBV7-2
CDR3 DNA: TGTGCCGGAGGCGGGGATTACAATCAGCCCCAGCATTTT; CDR3 protein: CAGGGDYNQPQHF; clone size: few; J gene: TRBJ1-5; D gene: .; V gene: TRBV2
CDR3 DNA: TGCGCCAGCAGTGAGTCGGGGACCTATGGCTACACCTTC; CDR3 protein: CASSESGTYGYTF; clone size: medium-sized; J gene: TRBJ1-2; D gene: .; V gene: TRBV10-1
CDR3 DNA: TGCGCCAGCAGCCAATCGGAGAACACCATATATTTT; CDR3 protein: CASSQSENTIYF; clone size: .; J gene: TRBJ1-3; D gene: .; V gene: TRBV4-1
CDR3 DNA: TGTGCCTGGAGTGTAGGAACTGGGGCCAACGTCCTGACTTTC; CDR3 protein: CAWSVGTGANVLTF; clone size: few; J gene: TRBJ2-6; D gene: .; V gene: TRBV30
CDR3 DNA: TGTGCCAGCAGTACACAGGGATATACGCAGTATTTT; CDR3 protein: CASSTQGYTQYF; clone size: .; J gene: TRBJ2-3; D gene: .; V gene: TRBV5-4
CDR3 DNA: TGCAGCGTGGGGACAGAGGCCCTACCCCCTTACACCTTC; CDR3 protein: CSVGTEALPPYTF; clone size: .; J gene: TRBJ1-2; D gene: TRBD1; V gene: TRBV29-1
CDR3 DNA: TGCGCCAGCAGCCAAAGGGCAGCCACAGATACGCAGTATTTT; CDR3 protein: CASSQRAATDTQYF; clone size: .; J gene: TRBJ2-3; D gene: .; V gene: TRBV4-1
CDR3 DNA: TGTGCTAGCAGCTTAGATAGGGGGGAGACCCAGTACTTC; CDR3 protein: CASSLDRGETQYF; clone size: .; J gene: TRBJ2-5; D gene: .; V gene: TRBV7-7
CDR3 DNA: TGTGCCAGTAGTGGTAAGGGACAGGGGGCGAACATTCAGTACTTC; CDR3 protein: CASSGKGQGANIQYF; clone size: .; J gene: TRBJ2-4; D gene: TRBD1; V gene: TRBV19
CDR3 DNA: TGTGCCAGCAGCCAGGGACAGACTGCAACTAATGAAAAACTGTTTTTT; CDR3 protein: CASSQGQTATNEKLFF; clone size: .; J gene: TRBJ1-4; D gene: TRBD1; V gene: TRBV5-8
CDR3 DNA: TGTGCCAGCAGCCAAGACCGGGGGGGCTCGAACACCGGGGAGCTGTTTTTT; CDR3 protein: CASSQDRGGSNTGELFF; clone size: .; J gene: TRBJ2-2; D gene: TRBD2; V gene: TRBV4-2